These 3 T cell receptor beta chains were all obtained from the same sample, sequenced in a study of metastatic and nonmetastatic thyroid tumors. TCRdb re-called clones from the PCR reads using MiXCR. The repertoire includes 7,500 to 9,500 clones, about 23% of them detected once, and approximately 24% sits in the top ten. Prior to thyroid surgery, none of the patients had received any treatment. Sequenced: tumor tissue. All receptors come from a female donor with papillary thyroid cancer or a benign thyroid nodule (not recorded which). Some clones in this sample may be carry-over from other donors' samples.

V usage is TRBV2 and J usage is TRBJ2-3; maybe TRBD1 (5 bases). The CDR3 contains 14 residues. Germline V CDR1 and CDR2: SNHLY, FYNNEI. The V end was cut by 3 bases, the J end by 6 bases, with 13 bases between. DNA of the CDR3: TGTGCCAGCAGTGAGGACAAGGGTGGGGATACGCAGTATTTT. Encoded protein: CASSEDKGGDTQYF.

Here the CDR3 DNA reads TGCAGTGCTAGAGACTATTCTGGGGACAGTGAGCAGTTCTTC. This gives the protein CSARDYSGDSEQFF. The chain uses TRBV20-1 and TRBJ2-1, with 7 bases identical to TRBD1. The germline CDR1 and CDR2 sequences are DFQATT and SNEGSKA (reference sequence). This CDR3 has 14 residues. J lost 9 bases, V lost 0 bases, and 8 bases had no gene match.

The chain recombines TRBV12-3 or TRBV12-4 with TRBJ1-1, with TRBD1 matching 8 bases. J was trimmed by 0 bases and V by 5 bases; bases with no gene match: 11. This CDR3 is 17 amino acids long. CDR3 sequence reads: CASSPQGGTGMNTEAFF. The DNA of the CDR3 is TGTGCCAGCAGTCCCCAGGGGGGGACAGGTATGAACACTGAAGCTTTCTTT.